Sequencing of this T cell receptor beta chain was carried out in a study of beta chain features in type 1 diabetes. Germline V gene data show CDR1 as MDHEN and CDR2 as SYDVKM. The length of the CDR3 is 16 residues. V dropped 5 bases and J dropped 3; count of bases not matched to a gene: 3. The study's findings and limits: Fewer junction insertions and more nucleotide deletions appeared in type 1 diabetes patients.

All of the isolated RNA was reverse transcribed, so expressed TCRB transcripts were sequenced. Assay used: immunoSEQ multiplex PCR; TCRdb lists only in-frame clones, some missing. The table records around 300,000 clones, roughly 9.6% of them present only once. This clone was found a few times. The antigen is unknown. The origin of this receptor is a young woman in good health. Sequenced input: naive CD4+ T cells from blood. The V and J genes are TRBV28 and TRBJ2-3; 15 bases map to TRBD2. CDR3 loop: CASSQGLAGGTDTQYF. CDR3 in DNA: TGTGCCAGCAGTCAGGGACTAGCGGGAGGAACAGATACGCAGTATTTT.